Below, one T cell receptor (beta chain) is given with its context. This record comes from a study of blood T cell repertoires in COVID-19. The method was immunoSEQ multiplex PCR; TCRdb's version includes in-frame clones alone and lacks a portion of them. The sample has 200,000 to 250,000 clones, more than 80% seen once. Germline V CDR1 and CDR2: SGHNT, YENEEA. Trimming removed 7 bases from V and 3 bases from J, with 12 bases in between. The CDR3 contains 13 residues. The sample comprised peripheral blood. The sequence derives from a woman aged 80 or over with COVID-19, enrolled during active disease. The chain joins TRBV11-3 to TRBJ1-1, with D unclear. CDR3 sequence reads: CASNEDWDTEAFF. The CDR3 DNA reads as TGTGCCAGCAACGAGGACTGGGACACTGAAGCTTTCTTT.